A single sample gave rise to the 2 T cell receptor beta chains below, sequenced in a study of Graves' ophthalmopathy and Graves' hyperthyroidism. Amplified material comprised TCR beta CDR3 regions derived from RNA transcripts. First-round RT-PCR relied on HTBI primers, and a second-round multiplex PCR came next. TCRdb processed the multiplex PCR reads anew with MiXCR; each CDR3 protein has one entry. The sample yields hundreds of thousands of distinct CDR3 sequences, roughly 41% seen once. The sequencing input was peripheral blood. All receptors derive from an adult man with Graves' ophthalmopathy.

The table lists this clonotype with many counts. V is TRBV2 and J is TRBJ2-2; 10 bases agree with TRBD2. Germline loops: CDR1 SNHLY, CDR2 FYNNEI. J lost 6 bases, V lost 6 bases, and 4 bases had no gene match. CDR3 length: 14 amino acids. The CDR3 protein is CASSRGLAAGELFF. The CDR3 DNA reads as TGTGCCAGCAGCCGCGGACTAGCGGCCGGGGAGCTGTTTTTT.

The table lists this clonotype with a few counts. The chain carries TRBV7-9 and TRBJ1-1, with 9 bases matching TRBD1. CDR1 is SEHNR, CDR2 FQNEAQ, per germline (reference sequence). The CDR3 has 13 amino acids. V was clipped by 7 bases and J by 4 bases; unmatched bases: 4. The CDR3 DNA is TGTGCCAGCATGGGACAGGGATCCACTGAAGCTTTCTTT. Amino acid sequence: CASMGQGSTEAFF.